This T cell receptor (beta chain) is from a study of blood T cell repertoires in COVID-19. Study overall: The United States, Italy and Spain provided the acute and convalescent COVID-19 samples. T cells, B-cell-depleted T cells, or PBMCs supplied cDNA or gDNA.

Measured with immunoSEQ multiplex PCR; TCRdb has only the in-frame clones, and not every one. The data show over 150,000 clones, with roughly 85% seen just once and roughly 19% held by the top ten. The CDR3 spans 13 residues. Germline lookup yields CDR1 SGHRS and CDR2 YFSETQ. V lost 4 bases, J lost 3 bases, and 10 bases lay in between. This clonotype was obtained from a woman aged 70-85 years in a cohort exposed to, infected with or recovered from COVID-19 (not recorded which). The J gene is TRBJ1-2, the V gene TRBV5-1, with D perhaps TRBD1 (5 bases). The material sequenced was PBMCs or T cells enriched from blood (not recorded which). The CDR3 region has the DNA TGCGCCAGCAGCGCGACAGACGACTATGGCTACACCTTC. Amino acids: CASSATDDYGYTF.